What follows are 24 T cell receptor beta chains derived from one specimen sequenced in a study of metastatic and nonmetastatic thyroid tumors. TCRdb re-called clones via MiXCR from the PCR reads. Altogether approximately 38,000 clones are present, less than 20% being singletons, with the ten largest covering 9.9%. Thyroid surgery was performed in patients who had received no treatment beforehand. Sequenced material: tumor tissue. Receptors originate from a female donor with papillary thyroid cancer or a benign thyroid nodule (not recorded which). Some clones in this sample may be carry-over from other donors' samples.

In DNA form, the CDR3 reads TGTGCCAGCAGCTTCCTAGCGGGAGTCTACGAGCAGTACTTC. Amino acid sequence: CASSFLAGVYEQYF. This chain connects TRBV11-3 to TRBJ2-7, with 10 nucleotides matching TRBD2. V was pared by 3 bases and J by 3 bases, with 2 bases of the junction left unmatched. There are 14 residues in the CDR3. Germline CDR1 and CDR2: SGHNT and YENEEA.

This clone was seen ten or more times. The V and J genes are TRBV3-1 and TRBJ2-3, with D perhaps being TRBD1 or TRBD2 (5 bases each). Germline lookup yields CDR1 LGHDT and CDR2 YNNKEL (reference sequence). The CDR3 length is 13 residues. The V gene lost 4 bases and the J gene lost 1 base, with 6 bases spanning the gap. CDR3 region: CASSPGRTDTQYF. The CDR3 DNA reads as TGTGCCAGCAGCCCGGGACGCACAGATACGCAGTATTTT.

This chain connects TRBV20-1 to TRBJ2-7; 8 nucleotides line up with TRBD2. Losses at the gene ends were 0 bases for V and 4 bases for J; bases not matched to a gene: 11. Germline loops: CDR1 DFQATT, CDR2 SNEGSKA (reference sequence). The length of the CDR3 is 16 residues. As DNA, the CDR3 is TGCAGTGCTAGAGATACCTTTCGGGAGGGCGTTTACGAGCAGTACTTC. This sequence encodes CSARDTFREGVYEQYF.

This clone showed up many times. The chain carries TRBV9 and TRBJ2-1, with 9 nucleotides matching TRBD2. CDR3 length equals 16 residues. Unmatched junction bases numbered 7, after V lost 4 bases and J lost 2 bases. Per germline, CDR1 SGDLS and CDR2 YYNGEE. The CDR3 DNA follows: TGTGCCAGCAGCCCCTCTAGCGGGATAACCTACAATGAGCAGTTCTTC. Amino acid sequence: CASSPSSGITYNEQFF.

This clone was recorded at least ten times. This sequence joins TRBV7-2 and TRBJ2-5, with 9 bases matching TRBD2. From germline, CDR1 is SGHTA and CDR2 FQGNSA. CDR3 length: 15 residues. The ends lost 5 bases at V and 4 bases at J; junction bases unmatched: 8. In nucleotides, the CDR3 is TGTGCCAGCAGCCGGGTGGCAGCGGGGGGAGAGACCCAGTACTTC. Its protein product is CASSRVAAGGETQYF. Complete variable domain (other parts from reference TRBV7-2 and TRBJ2-5): GAGVSQSPSNKVTEKGKDVELRCDPISGHTALYWYRQSLGQGLEFLIYFQGNSAPDKSGLPSDRFSAERTGGSVSTLTIQRTQQEDSAVYLCASSRVAAGGETQYFGPGTRLLVL.

This clone was seen only once. The chain recombines TRBV20-1 with TRBJ2-7; D is undetermined. V dropped 0 bases and J dropped 1 base, with 22 bases sitting between them. Germline V CDR1 and CDR2: DFQATT, SNEGSKA (reference sequence). This CDR3 has 18 residues. The CDR3 coding sequence is TGCAGTGCTAGAGACCACGGACGGAGAGAGCCCGTGTCCTACGAGCAGTACTTC. This translates into CSARDHGRREPVSYEQYF.

The CDR3 nucleotides are TGTGCCAGCAGAAGTCGGACAGGGGCAATCTCCTACGAGCAGTACTTC. Protein: CASRSRTGAISYEQYF. This chain connects TRBV6-1 to TRBJ2-7; 9 bases agree with TRBD1. This CDR3 region has 16 residues. CDR1 is MNHNS, CDR2 SASEGT, per germline. Trimming took 6 bases from V and 0 from J; bases not matched to a gene: 9.

This clone was seen many times. The chain joins TRBV5-1 to TRBJ1-1, with unresolved D. Trimming removed 0 bases from V and 5 bases from J, with 14 bases in between. The germline V gene has CDR1 SGHRS and CDR2 YFSETQ. The CDR3 covers 15 residues. The CDR3 DNA follows: TGCGCCAGCAGCTTGGCCCGGAGTATGAGGACTGAAGCTTTCTTT. Translated, it gives CASSLARSMRTEAFF.

Many counts were recorded for this clone. This sequence joins TRBV9 and TRBJ1-3; 7 bases are a match to TRBD1. This CDR3 is 16 amino acids long. In germline, CDR1 is SGDLS, CDR2 YYNGEE. V shed 4 bases and J 0 bases; nucleotides not matched to a gene: 7. As DNA, the CDR3 is TGTGCCAGCAGCCCCCAGGGGGTCCACTCTGGAAACACCATATATTTT. Amino acids: CASSPQGVHSGNTIYF.

The V call is TRBV4-1, the J call TRBJ1-2, with unresolved D. This CDR3 comprises 15 residues. V lost 5 bases and J lost 2, with 15 bases in between. Germline assignment: CDR1 MGHRA and CDR2 YSYEKL. The CDR3 sequence: CASSNGYQLNYGYTF. CDR3 nucleotide sequence: TGCGCCAGCAGCAACGGGTATCAGTTGAACTATGGCTACACCTTC.

There are many counts of this clone. The chain has TRBV20-1 and TRBJ2-5; the match to TRBD2 covers 13 bases. J was trimmed by 5 bases and V by 6 bases; bases with no gene match: 6. The CDR3 has 14 residues. From germline, CDR1 is DFQATT and CDR2 SNEGSKA (reference sequence). CDR3 DNA sequence: TGCAGTGCCCAAGGACTAGCGGGAGCGGAGACCCAGTACTTC. Its protein product is CSAQGLAGAETQYF.

Turning to this clone: The junction differs from germline at one of its ends, possibly a read error. V and J are TRBV12-3 or TRBV12-4 and TRBJ2-3, with 10 positions matching TRBD1. CDR3 length equals 14 residues. The CDR3, as DNA: TGTGCCAGCAGCGTGACAGGGGGCACATATACGCAGTATTTT. This codes for CASSVTGGTYTQYF.

This clone showed up many times. The V and J genes are TRBV28 and TRBJ1-3; unclear D gene. This CDR3 comprises 14 residues. Germline CDR1 reads MDHEN; CDR2 reads SYDVKM. The germline V and J ends were trimmed by 1 base and 1 base, with 5 bases remaining between them. DNA for the CDR3: TGTGCCAGCAGTTTATCAGTATCTGGAAACACCATATATTTT. Its protein is CASSLSVSGNTIYF.

This clone was counted ten times or more. The V call is TRBV7-9, the J call TRBJ1-4; D unresolved. Trimming cost V 1 base and J 8 bases, with 8 bases left between them. This CDR3 is 13 amino acids long. Germline V CDR1 and CDR2: SEHNR, FQNEAQ (reference sequence). This CDR3 reads CASSLGEYEKLFF. CDR3 DNA: TGTGCCAGCAGCTTAGGGGAATACGAAAAACTGTTTTTT.

Ten or more counts support this clone. The chain has TRBV18 and TRBJ1-2; weak D call: TRBD1 (5 bases). Germline CDR1 KGHSH, CDR2 LQKENI. The CDR3 spans 14 residues. V lost 4 bases and J lost 6, with 15 bases in between. The CDR3, as DNA: TGTGCCAGCTCACTCAGCGGGGGTGAGAATGGCTACACCTTC. This encodes CASSLSGGENGYTF.

This clone was seen repeatedly, ten times or more. The V and J genes are TRBV10-3 and TRBJ2-5, with 7 bases lining up with TRBD2. CDR3 size: 13 residues. The germline CDR1 and CDR2 sequences are ENHRY and SYGVKD. V trimming: 10 bases; J trimming: 2 bases; junction bases outside the gene matches: 7. In DNA, the CDR3 is TGTGCCACTAACGTGGGGGGGCAAGAGACCCAGTACTTC. It encodes CATNVGGQETQYF.

This clone was seen more than once but under ten times. V and J are TRBV6-1 and TRBJ2-7; TRBD2 might be the D (6 bases). Trimming took 8 bases from V and 0 from J, leaving 17 bases between them. Germline V gene sequence: CDR1 MNHNS, CDR2 SASEGT. CDR3 length equals 15 residues. The CDR3 here is CASLLAVFSSYEQYF. CDR3 DNA sequence: TGTGCCAGCCTACTAGCTGTGTTTAGCTCCTACGAGCAGTACTTC.

This clone was found many times. The gene calls are TRBV11-2 and TRBJ1-6, with D perhaps TRBD1 (5 bases). Deletions cut 0 bases from V and 9 bases from J, with 12 bases between. This CDR3 has 15 amino acids. The V gene's germline CDR1 is SGHAT and CDR2 FQNNGV. The CDR3 DNA reads TGTGCCAGCAGCTTAGACTTCAGGGTTGGTTCACCCCTCCACTTT. Translating gives CASSLDFRVGSPLHF.

As regards this clone: A much larger clone lies one base from this, so it may be a read error. The gene calls are TRBV5-6 and TRBJ2-3, with D possibly matching TRBD1 (6 bases). V lost 5 bases to trimming and J lost 7 bases, with 14 bases between them. CDR1 is SGHDT and CDR2 is YYEEEE in the germline V gene. The CDR3 is 13 residues long. The CDR3 nucleotides are TGTGCCAGCAGACACACAGGGACATATACGCAGTATTTT. This encodes CASRHTGTYTQYF.

V usage is TRBV7-8 and J usage is TRBJ1-2; D is perhaps TRBD1 (6 bases). V was pared by 0 bases and J by 8 bases, with 19 bases between. This CDR3 has 16 amino acids. The germline V gene has CDR1 SGHVS and CDR2 FQNEAQ. The CDR3, as DNA: TGTGCCAGCAGCTTAGCGTCAGTGACAGGTCGGTTGGGCTACACCTTC. Protein sequence: CASSLASVTGRLGYTF. Full variable domain (outside the CDR3, taken from reference TRBV7-8 and TRBJ1-2): GAGVSQSPRYKVAKRGQDVALRCDPISGHVSLFWYQQALGQGPEFLTYFQNEAQLDKSGLPSDRFFAERPEGSVSTLKIQRTQQEDSAVYLCASSLASVTGRLGYTFGSGTRLTVV.

There are many counts of this clone. Since a much larger clone is just one base distant, this may be a read error. V is TRBV5-1 and J is TRBJ2-1; D gene uncertain. The CDR3 consists of 13 residues. From germline, CDR1 is SGHRS and CDR2 YFSETQ. The CDR3 bases are TGCGCCAGCAGGCCCCGCCCTTACAATGAGCAGTCCTTC. Protein product: CASRPRPYNEQSF. Based on the CDR3 plus reference TRBV5-1 and TRBJ2-1, the full variable domain is KAGVTQTPRYLIKTRGQQVTLSCSPISGHRSVSWYQQTPGQGLQFLFEYFSETQRNKGNFPGRFSGRQFSNSRSEMNVSTLELGDSALYLCASRPRPYNEQSFGPGTRLTVL.

The table lists this clone with many counts. The chain carries TRBV7-9 and TRBJ2-3; D possibly corresponds to TRBD1 (5 bases). The CDR3 consists of 12 residues. Germline loops: CDR1 SEHNR, CDR2 FQNEAQ (reference sequence). Between the trimmed V and J ends, which lost 7 bases and 2 bases, there was a span of 7 bases. CDR3 sequence (DNA): TGTGCCAGCACCAGGGACACAGATACGCAGTATTTT. It is translated as CASTRDTDTQYF.

The CDR3 here is CASIPVGFLVADTQYF. Written as DNA, the CDR3 is TGTGCCAGCATCCCGGTCGGGTTCTTAGTTGCAGATACGCAGTATTTT. The chain links TRBV11-2 to TRBJ2-3; D gene uncertain. The CDR3 is made up of 16 amino acids. Germline CDR1 reads SGHAT; CDR2 reads FQNNGV. Trimming left V 7 bases short and J 4 bases short, with 21 bases between. Complete variable domain (other parts from reference TRBV11-2 and TRBJ2-3): EAGVAQSPRYKIIEKRQSVAFWCNPISGHATLYWYQQILGQGPKLLIQFQNNGVVDDSQLPKDRFSAERLKGVDSTLKIQPAKLEDSAVYLCASIPVGFLVADTQYFGPGTRLTVL.

This chain connects TRBV9 to TRBJ2-1, with 8 bases that match TRBD2. Trimming cost V 6 bases and J 0 bases; bases outside gene matches: 11. The CDR3 is 17 residues long. Germline loops: CDR1 SGDLS, CDR2 YYNGEE. The CDR3 sequence is CASITRPGTSSYNEQFF. CDR3 nucleotide sequence: TGTGCCAGCATCACCCGTCCGGGGACTAGCTCCTACAATGAGCAGTTCTTC.